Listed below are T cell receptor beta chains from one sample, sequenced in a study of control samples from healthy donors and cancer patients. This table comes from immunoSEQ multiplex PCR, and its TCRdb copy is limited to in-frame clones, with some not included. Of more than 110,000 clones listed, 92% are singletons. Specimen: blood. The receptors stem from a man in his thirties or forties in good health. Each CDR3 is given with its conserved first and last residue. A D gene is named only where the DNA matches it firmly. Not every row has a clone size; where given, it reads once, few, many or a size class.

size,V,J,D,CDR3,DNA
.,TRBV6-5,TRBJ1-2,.,CASTNRILRGYTF,TGTGCCAGCACTAACAGGATTCTTAGGGGCTACACCTTC
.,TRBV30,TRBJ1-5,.,CAWSDRDLGNQPQHF,TGTGCCTGGAGTGACAGGGATCTGGGGAATCAGCCCCAGCATTTT
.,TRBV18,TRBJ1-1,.,CASSLVGPSRDTEAFF,TGTGCCAGCTCACTAGTCGGCCCGTCGCGGGACACTGAAGCTTTCTTT
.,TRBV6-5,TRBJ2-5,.,CASSHRDSGFWAQYF,TGTGCCAGCAGTCACCGGGACAGCGGGTTTTGGGCCCAGTACTTC
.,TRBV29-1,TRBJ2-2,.,CSVSGSFGANTGELFF,TGCAGCGTTTCCGGCTCCTTCGGCGCGAACACCGGGGAGCTGTTTTTT
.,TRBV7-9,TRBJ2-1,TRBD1,CASSWDRNYNEQFF,TGTGCCAGCAGCTGGGACAGAAACTACAATGAGCAGTTCTTC
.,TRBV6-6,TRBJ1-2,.,CASRSWTVTGGYTF,TGTGCCAGTCGATCGTGGACAGTCACGGGTGGCTACACCTTC
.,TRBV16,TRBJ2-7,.,CASSRAQRGEQYF,TGTGCCAGCAGCCGGGCCCAAAGGGGGGAGCAGTACTTC
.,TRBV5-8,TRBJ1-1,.,CASSPERYGGTEAFF,TGTGCCAGCAGCCCCGAGCGGTACGGTGGTACTGAAGCTTTCTTT
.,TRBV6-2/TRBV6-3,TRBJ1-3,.,CASSYSGITIYF,TGTGCCAGCAGTTACTCGGGCATCACCATATATTTT
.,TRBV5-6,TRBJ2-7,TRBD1,CASSYTGTGGYEQYF,TGTGCCAGCAGTTACACCGGGACAGGGGGTTACGAGCAGTACTTC
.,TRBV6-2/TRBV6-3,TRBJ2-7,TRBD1,CASSYEWGQSYEQYF,TGTGCCAGCAGTTACGAGTGGGGACAGTCCTACGAGCAGTACTTC
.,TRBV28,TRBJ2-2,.,CASREGHITGELFF,TGTGCCAGCAGAGAGGGACATATAACCGGGGAGCTGTTTTTT
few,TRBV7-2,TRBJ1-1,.,CASSLEENTEAFF,TGTGCCAGCAGCTTAGAGGAGAACACTGAAGCTTTCTTT
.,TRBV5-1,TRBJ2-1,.,CASSLGGQTKNEQFF,TGCGCCAGCAGCTTGGGAGGCCAGACTAAAAATGAGCAGTTCTTC
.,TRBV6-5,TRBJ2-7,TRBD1,CASRRKTGPYEQYF,TGTGCCAGCAGGCGAAAGACAGGGCCCTACGAGCAGTACTTC
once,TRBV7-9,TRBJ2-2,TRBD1,CASSPTGTALAGELFF,TGTGCCAGCAGCCCAACCGGGACAGCGTTAGCCGGGGAGCTGTTTTTT
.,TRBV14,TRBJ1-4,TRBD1,CASSFGQAQEKLFF,TGTGCCAGCAGCTTCGGACAGGCTCAGGAAAAACTGTTTTTT
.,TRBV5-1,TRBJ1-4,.,CASSPTGATNEKLFF,TGCGCCAGCAGCCCTACAGGCGCAACTAATGAAAAACTGTTTTTT
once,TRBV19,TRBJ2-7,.,CASSIRLQKAYEQYF,TGTGCCAGTAGTATACGACTACAAAAAGCCTACGAGCAGTACTTC
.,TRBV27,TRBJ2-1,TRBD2,CASSTFALSLAGGNEQFF,TGTGCCAGCAGCACATTCGCTCTATCCCTAGCGGGGGGCAATGAGCAGTTCTTC
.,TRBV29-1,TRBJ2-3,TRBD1,CSVEGGQRSTDTQYF,TGCAGCGTTGAAGGGGGACAGAGAAGCACAGATACGCAGTATTTT
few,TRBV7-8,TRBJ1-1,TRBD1,CASSPRTGWTEAFF,TGTGCCAGCAGCCCACGGACAGGATGGACTGAAGCTTTCTTT
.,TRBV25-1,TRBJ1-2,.,CASSEFGESSYTF,TGTGCCAGCAGTGAATTTGGAGAGTCCAGCTACACCTTC
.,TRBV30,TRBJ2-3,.,CAWSRQGTDTQYF,TGTGCCTGGAGTCGCCAAGGCACAGATACGCAGTATTTT